This passage covers 10 T cell receptor beta chains from one sample sequenced in a study of shared clonotypes between healthy human individuals. Sequenced by immunoSEQ multiplex PCR; TCRdb stores in-frame clones only, minus some. Among approximately 2,300,000 clones listed, 85% to 95% were seen once. Sequenced input: naive CD4+ T cells from PBMCs. Subset defined: CD45RA+ positively selected. The origin of the receptors is a man younger than 35 in good health. Some clones in this sample may be carry-over from other donors' samples.

The chain recombines TRBV19 with TRBJ1-1; D remains unclear. Trimming took 5 bases from V and 4 from J, leaving 20 bases between them. The CDR3 is 16 residues long. Germline V gives CDR1 LNHDA, CDR2 SQIVND (reference sequence). The CDR3 loop reads CASSLELVTLGTEAFF. DNA of the CDR3: TGTGCCAGTAGTCTCGAATTAGTTACCCTGGGCACTGAAGCTTTCTTT. The full variable domain, with the rest looked up from reference TRBV19 and TRBJ1-1, is DGGITQSPKYLFRKEGQNVTLSCEQNLNHDAMYWYRQDPGQGLRLIYYSQIVNDFQKGDIAEGYSVSREKKESFPLTVTSAQKNPTAFYLCASSLELVTLGTEAFFGQGTRLTVV.

The CDR3 nucleotides read TGTGCCAGCAGCGTAGAGGCTGTCAATGAGCAGTTCTTC. The encoded protein is CASSVEAVNEQFF. The V and J genes are TRBV9 and TRBJ2-1; no clear D. This CDR3 region has 13 residues. Germline values: CDR1 SGDLS, CDR2 YYNGEE. Trimming took off 0 bases at V and 6 bases at J, with 7 bases between the two ends. The variable domain in full, completed from reference TRBV9 and TRBJ2-1, reads DSGVTQTPKHLITATGQRVTLRCSPRSGDLSVYWYQQSLDQGLQFLIQYYNGEERAKGNILERFSAQQFPDLHSELNLSSLELGDSALYFCASSVEAVNEQFFGPGTRLTVL.

The gene calls are TRBV6-6 and TRBJ1-1; the D is unclear. In germline, CDR1 is MNHNY, CDR2 SVGAGI (reference sequence). V dropped 4 bases and J dropped 5 bases, with 5 bases sitting between them. The length of the CDR3 is 11 residues. The CDR3 sequence is CASSWRTEAFF. The CDR3, as DNA: TGTGCCAGCAGTTGGAGAACTGAAGCTTTCTTT.

On this clone itself: A much larger clonotype is one base distant, so this may be a read error. This sample includes further DNA sequences coding for the same CDR3. The chain combines TRBV7-6 with TRBJ2-5; D is ambiguous. The germline V gene encodes CDR1 SGHVS and CDR2 FNYEAQ. V was shortened by 0 bases and J by 5 bases, with 1 base between the two germline ends. The CDR3 contains 11 residues. CDR3 bases: TGTGCCAGCAGCTTAGCGGAGACCCAGTACTTC. Translation: CASSLAETQYF.

This clone showed up just once. The CDR3: CASSTGGPYEQYF. The CDR3 DNA sequence: TGTGCCAGCAGCACAGGGGGACCCTACGAGCAGTACTTC. V is TRBV7-8 and J is TRBJ2-7; 8 nucleotides match TRBD1. Germline trimming cut 5 bases from V and 2 bases from J; bases unmatched to any gene: 2. Looked up from germline, CDR1 is SGHVS and CDR2 is FQNEAQ. The CDR3 is 13 residues long.

The chain combines TRBV19 with TRBJ1-5; no clear D gene. The CDR3 runs 15 residues. Trimming took 6 bases from V and 3 from J, leaving 15 bases between them. Germline values: CDR1 LNHDA, CDR2 SQIVND (reference sequence). In DNA, the CDR3 is TGTGCCAGTAGCTCAAAAGCGGGGTTCAATCAGCCCCAGCATTTT. Translated: CASSSKAGFNQPQHF.

Points on this clone: Germline is not matched at one junction end, which may reflect a read error. V usage is TRBV7-8 and J usage is TRBJ2-7; TRBD2 matches 10 bases. Germline CDR1 is SGHVS and CDR2 is FQNEAQ. The CDR3 runs 12 residues. This CDR3 reads CASSSSETSGPF. CDR3 DNA sequence: TGTGCCAGCAGCTCTTCCGAGACTAGCGGGCCCTTC. Full variable domain (rest looked up from reference TRBV7-8 and TRBJ2-7): GAGVSQSPRYKVAKRGQDVALRCDPISGHVSLFWYQQALGQGPEFLTYFQNEAQLDKSGLPSDRFFAERPEGSVSTLKIQRTQQEDSAVYLCASSSSETSGPFGPGTRLTVT.

V and J are TRBV7-2 and TRBJ2-7, with 7 bases identical to TRBD1. Germline V gene lookup returns CDR1 SGHTA and CDR2 FQGNSA. This CDR3 has 15 residues. Trimming removed 1 base from V and 5 bases from J; junction bases left unmatched: 8. CDR3 DNA sequence: TGTGCCAGCAGCTTAGATACGGGGACAGCGAACGAGCAGTACTTC. Protein product: CASSLDTGTANEQYF.

With respect to this clone: Other DNA sequences in the same sample also yield this CDR3. The rearrangement links TRBV29-1 to TRBJ2-7; D gene ambiguous. This CDR3 spans 10 amino acids. The V and J ends lost 6 bases and 1 base respectively, with 4 bases between them. Looked up from germline, CDR1 is SQVTM and CDR2 is ANQGSEA. CDR3 bases: TGCAGCGTGGGGTCCTACGAGCAGTACTTC. Protein: CSVGSYEQYF.

The CDR3 sequence: CASCRDRVYNEQFF. In DNA form, the CDR3 reads TGTGCCAGCTGCCGGGACAGGGTCTACAATGAGCAGTTCTTC. The V call is TRBV7-8, the J call TRBJ2-1, with 9 bases identical to TRBD1. V lost 8 bases, J lost 3 bases, and 5 bases stayed unmatched. CDR3 size: 14 residues. The germline gives CDR1 SGHVS, CDR2 FQNEAQ. The variable domain in full, completed from reference TRBV7-8 and TRBJ2-1, reads GAGVSQSPRYKVAKRGQDVALRCDPISGHVSLFWYQQALGQGPEFLTYFQNEAQLDKSGLPSDRFFAERPEGSVSTLKIQRTQQEDSAVYLCASCRDRVYNEQFFGPGTRLTVL.